Described below is a single T cell receptor (beta chain) sequence and its context. Its antigen remains unknown. The data belong to a study of CD4 T cells in relation to SARS-CoV-2 and coronaviruses. Assay used: immunoSEQ multiplex PCR; TCRdb lists only in-frame clones, some missing. The data contain fewer than 20,000 clones, around 78% of them singletons. CD4+ T cells from unexposed donors were obtained before the COVID-19 pandemic (2011-2018). The cells were cultured for over eight days before CD4+ T cells were isolated. Cells permitting, SARS-CoV-2 S/N and four cold-coronavirus spikes were tested on unexposed-donor CD4+ T cells. Half the medium was replaced with IL-2 medium on days 3 and 7. Trimming cost V 6 bases and J 2 bases; bases outside gene matches: 11. The CDR3 spans 16 residues. The V gene's germline CDR1 is SGHTA and CDR2 FQGNSA. Regarding the study as a whole: Monoreactive clones expanded significantly more to SARS-CoV-2 than crossreactive clones did. No crossreactivity against non-spike viral proteins was tested here.

The clonotype originates from a human donor in good health. The sample was CD4+ T cells from PBMCs, cultured in vitro. The V and J genes are TRBV7-2 and TRBJ2-7; 9 positions match TRBD2. CDR3 residues: CASRLQSGRTPYEQYF. In DNA, the CDR3 is TGTGCCAGCAGGTTACAGAGCGGGAGGACTCCCTACGAGCAGTACTTC. The full variable domain, in which reference TRBV7-2 and TRBJ2-7 provide the parts outside the CDR3, is GAGVSQSPSNKVTEKGKDVELRCDPISGHTALYWYRQSLGQGLEFLIYFQGNSAPDKSGLPSDRFSAERTGGSVSTLTIQRTQQEDSAVYLCASRLQSGRTPYEQYFGPGTRLTVT.